This is a list of T cell receptor beta chains from one sample in a study of blood T cell repertoires in COVID-19. TCRdb's copy holds only in-frame clones and misses some; the assay was immunoSEQ multiplex PCR. The sample lists about 300,000 clones, under 90% occurring once. Material: PBMCs or T cells enriched from blood (not recorded which). These receptors were taken from a woman in her forties who had recovered from COVID-19. The CDR3 runs from the conserved cysteine through the conserved F or W. A D gene is named only where the DNA matches it firmly. Clone size appears in some rows only: once, few, many, or a class for an expanded clone.

>-|TRBJ1-3|TRBV9|-
CASSPGVYPGNTIYF
TGTGCCAGCAGCCCGGGAGTATATCCTGGAAACACCATATATTTT
>-|TRBJ1-2|TRBV7-9|-
CASSKDGSFQGRDGYTF
TGTGCCAGCAGCAAAGACGGGAGTTTTCAGGGGAGGGATGGCTACACCTTC
>-|TRBJ1-4|TRBV7-9|-
CASSLGGVAGEKLFF
TGTGCCAGCAGCTTAGGCGGGGTAGCGGGGGAAAAACTGTTTTTT
>-|TRBJ1-2|TRBV5-1|TRBD1
CASSYRDRNNYGYTF
TGCGCCAGCAGCTACCGGGACAGGAATAACTATGGCTACACCTTC
>-|TRBJ1-3|TRBV5-1|-
CASSLDPFSGNTIYF
TGCGCCAGCAGCTTGGATCCATTCTCTGGAAACACCATATATTTT
>-|TRBJ1-5|TRBV5-1|-
CASSLGFGGEQPQHF
TGCGCCAGCAGCTTGGGATTTGGGGGGGAACAGCCCCAGCATTTT
>-|TRBJ1-2|TRBV5-1|-
CASSLGGPSNYGYTF
TGCGCCAGCAGCCTGGGTGGGCCATCTAACTATGGCTACACCTTC
>-|TRBJ2-3|TRBV4-3|TRBD2
CASSPQGRGGRISDTQYF
TGCGCCAGCAGCCCTCAGGGGCGAGGCGGGAGGATCTCAGATACGCAGTATTTT
>-|TRBJ1-5|TRBV6-5|-
CASSYGSTIEPQHF
TGTGCCAGCAGTTACGGTAGCACCATTGAGCCCCAGCATTTT
>-|TRBJ2-5|TRBV2|TRBD1
CASSLDRGRTQYF
TGTGCCAGCAGTCTGGACAGGGGGAGGACCCAGTACTTC
>-|TRBJ2-5|TRBV6-5|-
CASRETGETQYF
TGTGCCAGCAGAGAGACGGGAGAGACCCAGTACTTC
>-|TRBJ1-4|TRBV7-2|TRBD1
CASSLGNRGANEKLFF
TGTGCCAGCAGCTTAGGAAACAGGGGGGCGAATGAAAAACTGTTTTTT
>-|TRBJ2-1|TRBV15|TRBD2
CATKRERASYNEQFF
TGTGCCACCAAGCGGGAGAGGGCGTCCTACAATGAGCAGTTCTTC
>-|TRBJ1-3|TRBV18|TRBD1
CASSLQTGDSGNTIYF
TGTGCCAGCTCACTCCAGACAGGGGACTCTGGAAACACCATATATTTT
>-|TRBJ2-3|TRBV3-1/TRBV3-2|TRBD1
CASSPKIGQGVYTDTQYF
TGTGCCAGCAGCCCGAAAATCGGACAGGGGGTGTACACAGATACGCAGTATTTT
>once|TRBJ2-5|TRBV23-1|TRBD1
CASSRKDRGQETQYF
TGCGCCAGCAGTCGTAAGGACAGGGGACAAGAGACCCAGTACTTC
>-|TRBJ2-3|TRBV7-3|TRBD1
CASSLDRTGAPADTQYF
TGTGCCAGCAGCTTAGACCGGACAGGGGCCCCCGCAGATACGCAGTATTTT
>-|TRBJ1-6|TRBV10-1|-
CASSEARNSPLHF
TGCGCCAGCAGTGAGGCCAGGAATTCACCCCTCCACTTT
>-|TRBJ1-1|TRBV7-8|-
CASSLVSGGTEAFF
TGTGCCAGCAGCTTAGTATCGGGGGGGACTGAAGCTTTCTTT
>-|TRBJ2-7|TRBV6-5|-
CASRRTRTTLAEQYF
TGTGCCAGCAGGCGAACTAGGACTACGCTTGCGGAGCAGTACTTC
>-|TRBJ2-3|TRBV7-3|-
CASSRRRDTQYF
TGTGCCAGCAGCCGGAGGAGAGATACGCAGTATTTT
>-|TRBJ1-2|TRBV28|-
CASSLAEAGGGNYGYTF
TGTGCCAGCAGTCTAGCGGAGGCCGGGGGCGGTAACTATGGCTACACCTTC
>-|TRBJ2-1|TRBV11-2|TRBD1
CASSPRQGNNEQFF
TGTGCCAGCAGCCCGAGACAGGGCAACAATGAGCAGTTCTTC
>-|TRBJ1-1|TRBV25-1|-
CASRTTVGGTEAFF
TGTGCCAGCAGGACGACAGTGGGAGGCACTGAAGCTTTCTTT
>-|TRBJ1-6|TRBV18|TRBD1
CASSPLGTGEGRLGSPLHF
TGTGCCAGCTCACCACTCGGGACAGGGGAAGGGCGGCTTGGGTCACCCCTCCACTTT
>-|TRBJ1-2|TRBV7-2|-
CASSRGSYLNYGYTF
TGTGCCAGCAGCCGGGGGTCCTACCTTAACTATGGCTACACCTTC
>once|TRBJ2-7|TRBV6-5|-
CASSYSTASYEQYF
TGTGCCAGCAGTTACTCGACAGCCTCCTACGAGCAGTACTTC
>-|TRBJ2-3|TRBV6-4|-
CASSLRSRHTDTQYF
TGTGCCAGCAGTCTTCGATCGCGGCACACAGATACGCAGTATTTT
>-|TRBJ2-1|TRBV19|-
CASKEEGVNVEQFF
TGTGCCAGTAAGGAGGAGGGAGTCAACGTTGAGCAGTTCTTC
>-|TRBJ1-5|TRBV27|-
CASRARTLNSNQPQHF
TGTGCCAGCAGGGCCCGGACACTGAATAGCAATCAGCCCCAGCATTTT
>once|TRBJ1-2|TRBV9|-
CASSVEGRGEYGYTF
TGTGCCAGCAGCGTAGAAGGCAGGGGCGAGTATGGCTACACCTTC
>-|TRBJ2-7|TRBV5-1|-
CASSPDSSSYEQYF
TGCGCCAGCAGCCCGGACAGCAGTTCCTACGAGCAGTACTTC
>-|TRBJ1-5|TRBV19|-
CASSIVRGYSNQPQHF
TGTGCCAGTAGTATAGTTCGAGGATATAGCAATCAGCCCCAGCATTTT
>-|TRBJ1-6|TRBV9|-
CASRSADTNNSPLHF
TGTGCCAGCAGGTCGGCGGATACGAATAATTCACCCCTCCACTTT
>-|TRBJ1-1|TRBV30|TRBD1
CAWSLRGVREDTEAFF
TGTGCCTGGAGTCTCAGGGGGGTCAGGGAAGACACTGAAGCTTTCTTT
>-|TRBJ1-1|TRBV6-5|-
CASSYGPSENTEAFF
TGTGCCAGCAGTTATGGGCCTTCAGAGAACACTGAAGCTTTCTTT
>-|TRBJ1-6|TRBV3-1/TRBV3-2|-
CASSQDRRAVYNSPLHF
TGTGCCAGCAGCCAAGATCGGAGGGCGGTATATAATTCACCCCTCCACTTT
>few|TRBJ1-1|TRBV9|TRBD1
CASSLTTGGTEAFF
TGTGCCAGCAGCTTAACGACAGGGGGCACTGAAGCTTTCTTT
>-|TRBJ1-4|TRBV2|TRBD1
CASRAQGAREKLFF
TGTGCCAGCAGGGCACAGGGGGCGCGCGAAAAACTGTTTTTT
>-|TRBJ1-2|TRBV4-2|-
CASSQEEGRNNYGYTF
TGTGCCAGCAGCCAAGAAGAAGGGAGGAATAACTATGGCTACACCTTC
>-|TRBJ1-1|TRBV18|-
CASSPSGAGNTEAFF
TGTGCCAGCTCACCATCTGGAGCGGGGAACACTGAAGCTTTCTTT
>once|TRBJ1-4|TRBV2|TRBD1
CASRTDRADEKLFF
TGTGCCAGCAGGACCGACAGGGCGGACGAAAAACTGTTTTTT
>-|TRBJ2-1|TRBV4-1|TRBD2
CASRRNLGLALSSYNEQFF
TGCGCCAGCAGACGTAACCTGGGACTAGCGTTAAGCTCCTACAATGAGCAGTTCTTC
>-|TRBJ1-1|TRBV29-1|-
CSVGKPSTEAFF
TGCAGCGTTGGTAAGCCGAGCACTGAAGCTTTCTTT
>few|TRBJ2-5|TRBV10-1|TRBD2
CASRPGLAEGETQYF
TGCGCCAGCAGGCCAGGACTAGCGGAAGGGGAGACCCAGTACTTC
>-|TRBJ1-3|TRBV7-9|TRBD1
CASSLGTGSGNTIYF
TGTGCCAGCAGCCTAGGGACAGGGTCTGGAAACACCATATATTTT
>-|TRBJ2-5|TRBV6-5|-
CASRMQGPETQYF
TGTGCCAGCAGGATGCAGGGGCCTGAGACCCAGTACTTC
>-|TRBJ1-2|TRBV6-1|-
CASSEHSGRHGYTF
TGTGCCAGCAGTGAACACTCAGGGCGACATGGCTACACCTTC